This TCR beta chain stems from a study of T cells in localized non-small cell lung cancer. Assay: immunoSEQ multiplex PCR; the TCRdb copy retains only in-frame clones and omits some. There are tens of thousands of clones in the sample; less than 85% occur only once, and 1.3% lies in the top ten. The V and J ends lost 6 bases and 0 bases respectively, with 12 bases between them. The CDR3 consists of 15 residues. Germline CDR1 is SNHLY and CDR2 is FYNNEI. This material consisted of peripheral blood, taken before any cancer treatment. The chain employs TRBV2 and TRBJ1-3; D call uncertain. The origin of this receptor is a female donor at least 60 years old with stage I lung adenocarcinoma. This CDR3 reads CASSARGFSGNTIYF. CDR3 sequence (DNA): TGTGCCAGCAGCGCCCGAGGATTCTCTGGAAACACCATATATTTT.